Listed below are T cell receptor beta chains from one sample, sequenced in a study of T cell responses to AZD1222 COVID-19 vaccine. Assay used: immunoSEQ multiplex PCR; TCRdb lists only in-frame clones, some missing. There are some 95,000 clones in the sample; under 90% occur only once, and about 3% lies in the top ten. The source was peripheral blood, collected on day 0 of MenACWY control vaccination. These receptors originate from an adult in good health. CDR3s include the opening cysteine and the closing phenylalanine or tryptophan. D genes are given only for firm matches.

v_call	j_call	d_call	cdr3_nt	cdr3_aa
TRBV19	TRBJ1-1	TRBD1	TGTGCCAGTACTCCGGGACAGAGGAACACTGAAGCTTTCTTT	CASTPGQRNTEAFF
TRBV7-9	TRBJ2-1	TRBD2	TGTGCCAGCAGCTCAACGGGGGGAGTTCTGTACAATGAGCAGTTCTTC	CASSSTGGVLYNEQFF
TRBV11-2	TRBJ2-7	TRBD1	TGTGCCAGCACCGAGGTGACAGGGCGCTACGAGCAGTACTTC	CASTEVTGRYEQYF
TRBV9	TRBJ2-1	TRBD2	TGTGCCAGCAGCGTAGGCGGCGGGGGGGACAATGAGCAGTTCTTC	CASSVGGGGDNEQFF
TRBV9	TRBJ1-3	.	TGTGCCAGCAGCGTAGGAGAAGTCTCTGGAAACACCATATATTTT	CASSVGEVSGNTIYF
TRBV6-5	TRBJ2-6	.	TGTGCCAGCAGTTACGGGGGGACTGGGGCCAACGTCCTGACTTTC	CASSYGGTGANVLTF
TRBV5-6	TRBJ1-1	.	TGTGCCAGCAGCTTGGAGGGGGGATGGGTCACTGAAGCTTTCTTT	CASSLEGGWVTEAFF
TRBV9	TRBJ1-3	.	TGTGCCAGCAGCGTAGATGGTGGAGGGGAACACTCTGGAAACACCATATATTTT	CASSVDGGGEHSGNTIYF
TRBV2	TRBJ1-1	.	TGTGCCAGCAGTGGGGCAGCCCCCTCGGGCACTGAAGCTTTCTTT	CASSGAAPSGTEAFF
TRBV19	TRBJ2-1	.	TGTGCCAGTAGTATAGATAGCTCCTACAATGAGCAGTTCTTC	CASSIDSSYNEQFF